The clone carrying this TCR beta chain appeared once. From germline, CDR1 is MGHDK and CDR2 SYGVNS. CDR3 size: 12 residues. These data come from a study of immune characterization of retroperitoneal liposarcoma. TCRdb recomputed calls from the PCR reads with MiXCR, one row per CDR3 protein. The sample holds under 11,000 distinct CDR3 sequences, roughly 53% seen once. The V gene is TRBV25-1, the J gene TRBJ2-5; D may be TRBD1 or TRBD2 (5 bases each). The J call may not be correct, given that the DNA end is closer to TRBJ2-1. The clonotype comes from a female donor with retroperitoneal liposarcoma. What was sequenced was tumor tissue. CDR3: CASDMGDGRQFF. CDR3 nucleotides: TGTGCCAGCGATATGGGGGATGGTCGGCAGTTCTTC.